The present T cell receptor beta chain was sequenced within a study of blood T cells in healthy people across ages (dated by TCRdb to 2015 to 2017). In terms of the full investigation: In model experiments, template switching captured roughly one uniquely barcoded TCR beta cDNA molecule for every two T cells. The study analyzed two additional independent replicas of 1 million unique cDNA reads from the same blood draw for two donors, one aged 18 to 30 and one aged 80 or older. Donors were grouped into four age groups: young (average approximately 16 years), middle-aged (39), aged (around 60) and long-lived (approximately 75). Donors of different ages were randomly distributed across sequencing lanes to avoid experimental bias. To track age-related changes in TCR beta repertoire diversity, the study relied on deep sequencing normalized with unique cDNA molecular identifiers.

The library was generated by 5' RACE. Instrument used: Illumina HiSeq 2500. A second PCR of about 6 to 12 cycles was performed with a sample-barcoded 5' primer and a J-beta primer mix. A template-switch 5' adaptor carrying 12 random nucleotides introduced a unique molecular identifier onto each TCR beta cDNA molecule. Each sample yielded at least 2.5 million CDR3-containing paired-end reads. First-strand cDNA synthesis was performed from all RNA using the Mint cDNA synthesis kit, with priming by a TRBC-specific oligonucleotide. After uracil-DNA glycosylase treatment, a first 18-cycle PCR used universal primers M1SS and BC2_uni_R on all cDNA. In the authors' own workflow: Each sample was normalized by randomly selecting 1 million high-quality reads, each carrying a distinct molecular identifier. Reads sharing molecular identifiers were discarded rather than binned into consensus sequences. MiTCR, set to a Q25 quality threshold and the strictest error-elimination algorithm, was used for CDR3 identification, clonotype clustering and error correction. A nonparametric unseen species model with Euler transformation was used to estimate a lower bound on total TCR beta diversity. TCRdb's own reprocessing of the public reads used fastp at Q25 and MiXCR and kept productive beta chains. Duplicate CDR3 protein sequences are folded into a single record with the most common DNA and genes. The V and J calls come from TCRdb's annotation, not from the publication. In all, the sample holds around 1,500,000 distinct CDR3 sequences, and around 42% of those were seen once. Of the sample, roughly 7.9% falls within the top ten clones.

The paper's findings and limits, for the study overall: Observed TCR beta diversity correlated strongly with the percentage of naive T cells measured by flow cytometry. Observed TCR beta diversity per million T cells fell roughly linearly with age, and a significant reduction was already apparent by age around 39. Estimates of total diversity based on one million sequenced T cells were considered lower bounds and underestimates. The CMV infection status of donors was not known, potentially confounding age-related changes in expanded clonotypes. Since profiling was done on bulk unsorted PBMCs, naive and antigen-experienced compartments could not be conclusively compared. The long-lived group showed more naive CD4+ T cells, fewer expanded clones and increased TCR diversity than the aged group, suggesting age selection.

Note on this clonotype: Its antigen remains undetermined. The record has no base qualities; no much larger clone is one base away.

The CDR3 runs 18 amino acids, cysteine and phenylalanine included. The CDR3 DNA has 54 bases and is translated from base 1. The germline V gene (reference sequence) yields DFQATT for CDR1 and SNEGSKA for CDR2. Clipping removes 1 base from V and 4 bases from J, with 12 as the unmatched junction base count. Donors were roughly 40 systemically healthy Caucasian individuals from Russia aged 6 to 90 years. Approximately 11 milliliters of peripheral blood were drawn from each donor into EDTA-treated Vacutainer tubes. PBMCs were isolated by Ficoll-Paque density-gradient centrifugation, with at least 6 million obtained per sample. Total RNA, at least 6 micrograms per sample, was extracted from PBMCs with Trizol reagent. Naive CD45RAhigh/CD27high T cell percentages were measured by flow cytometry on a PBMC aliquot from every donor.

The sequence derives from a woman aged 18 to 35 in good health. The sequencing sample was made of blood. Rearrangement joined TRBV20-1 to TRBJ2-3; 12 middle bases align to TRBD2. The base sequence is TGCAGTGCTAGAGCCGGGCTAGCGGGGGGGCGTTTCGCAGATACGCAGTATTTT. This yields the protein CSARAGLAGGRFADTQYF.